This TCR beta chain originates from a study of chemoradiotherapy in HPV16-positive cancers. Study context: Candidate HPV-specific clones and shared TCR motifs came from two HPV16-positive patients. Whole-study results and caveats: Non-HPV-specific T cells did not expand in tumors during treatment, whereas candidate HPV-specific clones and E7-related motifs did.

The CDR3 consists of 16 residues. V was trimmed by 6 bases and J by 4 bases, leaving 16 bases between them. Germline CDR1 and CDR2: SGHAT and FQNNGV. This clone has a handful of counts. Its cognate antigen is unknown. Generated by immunoSEQ multiplex PCR, the TCRdb table keeps only in-frame clones and is missing some. Found here are about 31,000 clones, approximately 88% of them singletons; the top ten hold roughly 5.5%. The starting material was blood, obtained from a patient who underwent chemoradiotherapy. The receptor was derived from a human donor with HPV-associated anogenital cancer. The V and J genes are TRBV11-2 and TRBJ2-6, with a weak D call TRBD2 (5 bases). The CDR3 reads CASRWTGPGGANVLTF. The CDR3 coding sequence is TGTGCCAGCAGATGGACTGGTCCTGGGGGGGCCAACGTCCTGACTTTC.